The 27 T cell receptor beta chains in this list originate from one sample, sequenced in a study of blood T cell repertoires in COVID-19. Clones were read by immunoSEQ multiplex PCR, and TCRdb kept only the in-frame ones, dropping some. The repertoire holds 250,000 or so clones, with 86% as singletons. The sequencing input was peripheral blood. The source of these receptors is a man aged 30-40 years with active or convalescent COVID-19.

CDR3 in amino acids: CASRSGTALEQYF. The CDR3 DNA is TGTGCCAGCAGAAGTGGGACAGCATTAGAGCAGTACTTC. This chain joins TRBV27 and TRBJ2-7, with 7 bases fitting TRBD1. The V segment lost 6 bases and the J segment 7 bases; nucleotides outside the gene matches: 9. Germline CDR1 is MNHEY and CDR2 is SMNVEV (reference sequence). This CDR3 has 13 amino acids.

This clone was seen once. DNA of the CDR3: TGTGCCAGCAGCCAAGGGGCCCCCTACGAGCAGTACTTC. Encoded protein: CASSQGAPYEQYF. V and J are TRBV3-1 (or the pseudogene TRBV3-2) and TRBJ2-7; D unclear. Trimming shortened V by 1 base and J by 2 bases, and 6 bases separated the two germline ends. This CDR3 is built from 13 residues. The V gene's germline CDR1 is LGHDT and CDR2 YNNKEL (reference sequence).

The chain is built from TRBV6-6 and TRBJ1-3, with D perhaps matching TRBD1 (6 bases). Deletions cut 7 bases from V and 2 bases from J, with 18 bases between. Germline CDR1 reads MNHNY; CDR2 reads SVGAGI (reference sequence). This CDR3 contains 16 residues. This CDR3 is CASITGGRLTGNTIYF. Written as DNA, the CDR3 is TGTGCCAGCATTACTGGGGGCAGGCTAACTGGAAACACCATATATTTT.

The V gene is TRBV4-3, the J gene TRBJ2-3; 8 positions agree with TRBD2. The CDR3 contains 16 residues. Trimming at V came to 0 bases and at J to 3 bases, leaving 5 bases not matched to a gene. The germline V gene encodes CDR1 LGHNA and CDR2 YSLEER. The CDR3 here is CASSQDSGGPTDTQYF. The CDR3 nucleotides read TGCGCCAGCAGCCAAGATTCGGGGGGGCCGACAGATACGCAGTATTTT.

The chain has TRBV2 and TRBJ2-1, with 8 nucleotides matching TRBD2. V shed 1 base, J shed 4 bases, and the junction held 9 bases outside the gene matches. This CDR3 comprises 17 residues. CDR1 and CDR2 (germline): SNHLY, FYNNEI. CDR3 nucleotides: TGTGCCAGCAGTGAAGGGTCCAGCGGGAGACGATACAATGAGCAGTTCTTC. This translates into CASSEGSSGRRYNEQFF. The full variable domain, with the rest looked up from reference TRBV2 and TRBJ2-1, is EPEVTQTPSHQVTQMGQEVILRCVPISNHLYFYWYRQILGQKVEFLVSFYNNEISEKSEIFDDQFSVERPDGSNFTLKIRSTKLEDSAMYFCASSEGSSGRRYNEQFFGPGTRLTVL.

In regard to this clone: Other DNA sequences in the sample encode the same CDR3. V usage is TRBV7-8 and J usage is TRBJ2-7; D remains unclear. V was cut by 3 bases and J by 2 bases, with 8 bases left in between. The germline V gene has CDR1 SGHVS and CDR2 FQNEAQ. The CDR3 is made up of 13 amino acids. As DNA, the CDR3 is TGTGCCAGCAGCTTGGGCAGTACCTACGAGCAGTACTTC. Encoded protein: CASSLGSTYEQYF.

The rearrangement uses TRBV5-4 and TRBJ1-1; the match to TRBD1 covers 12 bases. V trimming: 6 bases; J trimming: 4 bases; junction bases outside the gene matches: 7. The germline V gene has CDR1 SGHNT and CDR2 YYREEE (reference sequence). The CDR3 runs to 15 residues. In DNA form, the CDR3 reads TGTGCCAGCATAGACGGGACAGGGGGCATCACTGAAGCTTTCTTT. Amino acid sequence: CASIDGTGGITEAFF.

This clone was recorded a few times. J is TRBJ2-1 and V is TRBV4-2, with 7 bases aligning to TRBD2. CDR1 and CDR2 from the germline V gene are LGHNA and YNFKEQ. The CDR3 is made up of 11 amino acids. The junction had 0 bases not matched to a gene; V was cut back by 6 bases and J by 7 bases. The chain's CDR3 is CASRGGNEQFF. DNA of the CDR3: TGTGCCAGCAGGGGGGGGAATGAGCAGTTCTTC.

V and J are TRBV7-9 and TRBJ2-5; perhaps TRBD1 as D (5 bases). The CDR3 is 14 residues long. Germline CDR1 is SEHNR and CDR2 is FQNEAQ (reference sequence). The ends were cut back, 5 bases at V and 1 base at J, with 11 bases in the middle. The CDR3 DNA reads as TGTGCCAGCAGCCCCCGACAGACCCAAGAGACCCAGTACTTC. This encodes CASSPRQTQETQYF.

CDR3 amino acids: CASNQGGNTEAFF. The CDR3 DNA follows: TGTGCCAGCAATCAGGGCGGAAACACTGAAGCTTTCTTT. The chain combines TRBV19 with TRBJ1-1, with a possible D match to TRBD1 (5 bases). The V end lost 9 bases, the J end lost 2 bases, and 13 bases lay between the germline ends. The CDR3 extends over 13 amino acids. Germline V gene lookup returns CDR1 LNHDA and CDR2 SQIVND (reference sequence).

CDR3 residues: CASSQDRRGHNGYTF. CDR3 in DNA: TGTGCCAGCAGCCAAGACCGCAGGGGGCATAATGGCTACACCTTC. The chain combines TRBV4-2 with TRBJ1-2; 8 bases are shared with TRBD1. This CDR3 region has 15 residues. J was trimmed by 6 bases and V by 0 bases; bases with no gene match: 6. Germline V CDR1 and CDR2: LGHNA, YNFKEQ.

The J gene is TRBJ1-6, the V gene TRBV6-5, with TRBD1 matching over 9 bases. Germline V gene sequence: CDR1 MNHEY, CDR2 SVGAGI. Losses at the gene ends were 8 bases for V and 8 bases for J; bases not matched to a gene: 10. The CDR3 is 15 amino acids. DNA for the CDR3: TGTGCCAGCGGCTCCTCCGGGACAGGGTATTCACCCCTCCACTTT. This gives the protein CASGSSGTGYSPLHF.

This rearrangement joins TRBV10-1 to TRBJ1-1; D gene unclear. The CDR3 runs 17 residues. Trimming shortened V by 0 bases and J by 3 bases, and 17 bases separated the two germline ends. CDR1 is WNHNN, CDR2 SYGVQD, per germline (reference sequence). In nucleotides, the CDR3 is TGCGCCAGCAGTGAGTCGGTATACCCAATGAGTGACACTGAAGCTTTCTTT. It yields the protein CASSESVYPMSDTEAFF.

The chain couples TRBV9 to TRBJ2-5; 8 positions agree with TRBD2. The CDR3 is 18 amino acids. The germline CDR1 and CDR2 sequences are SGDLS and YYNGEE. The junction had 12 bases not matched to a gene; V was cut back by 0 bases and J by 2 bases. CDR3 in DNA: TGTGCCAGCAGCGTAGGGTTTGGGGCGGGAGGTGGGCAAGAGACCCAGTACTTC. Encoded protein: CASSVGFGAGGGQETQYF.

This sequence joins TRBV11-2 and TRBJ2-2; 11 bases line up with TRBD2. This CDR3 comprises 19 residues. Germline-derived CDR1 and CDR2 are SGHAT and FQNNGV. V trimming: 2 bases; J trimming: 1 base; junction bases outside the gene matches: 9. This CDR3 reads CASSLLSLLAGENTGELFF. The DNA of the CDR3 is TGTGCCAGCAGCTTATTGTCCCTACTAGCGGGGGAGAACACCGGGGAGCTGTTTTTT.

This clone was detected a few times. This sequence joins TRBV9 and TRBJ2-7, with 11 bases identical to TRBD1. CDR1 SGDLS and CDR2 YYNGEE come from the germline V gene. CDR3 length equals 17 residues. Germline trimming cut 4 bases from V and 2 bases from J; bases unmatched to any gene: 11. Here the CDR3 reads CASSIGSGTGGPYEQYF. Here the CDR3 DNA reads TGTGCCAGCAGCATCGGTTCCGGGACAGGGGGACCCTACGAGCAGTACTTC.

The chain employs TRBV21-1 and TRBJ1-5. TRBV21-1 has pseudogene status. The CDR3 is 15 residues long. CDR3 amino acids: CASSKEPGSNQPQHF. The CDR3 DNA follows: TGTGCCAGCAGCAAAGAGCCCGGTAGCAATCAGCCCCAGCATTTT.

This chain links TRBV10-1 with TRBJ2-7; 9 bases agree with TRBD1. Germline V gives CDR1 WNHNN, CDR2 SYGVQD (reference sequence). Germline trimming cut 4 bases from V and 0 bases from J; bases unmatched to any gene: 4. The CDR3 sequence is 15 residues long. The CDR3 coding sequence is TGCGCCAGCAGTGCCCGGACAGGGGTCTCCTACGAGCAGTACTTC. Translated, it gives CASSARTGVSYEQYF.

This chain links TRBV2 with TRBJ1-2; 7 nucleotides align to TRBD1. Per the germline V gene, CDR1 is SNHLY and CDR2 is FYNNEI. V lost 5 bases to trimming and J lost 4 bases; unmatched junction nucleotides: 7. The CDR3 spans 14 residues. This CDR3 is CASSSTGSGYGYTF. For the CDR3, the DNA is TGTGCCAGCAGTTCGACAGGGAGCGGCTATGGCTACACCTTC.

The chain links TRBV4-2 to TRBJ1-1, with D possibly matching TRBD1 (5 bases). The CDR3 extends over 15 amino acids. V was clipped by 1 base and J by 1 base, with 10 bases between them. Germline V gene sequence: CDR1 LGHNA, CDR2 YNFKEQ. CDR3 nucleotides: TGTGCCAGCAGCCAAGTAGGGACTAGGAACACTGAAGCTTTCTTT. This translates into CASSQVGTRNTEAFF.

The V gene is TRBV10-2, the J gene TRBJ2-5; 14 nucleotides agree with TRBD2. Per germline, CDR1 WSHSY and CDR2 SAAADI. The CDR3 consists of 17 residues. The V and J ends lost 6 bases and 2 bases, in that order; junction bases with no gene match: 8. The CDR3: CASSEFRLAGGQETQYF. CDR3 sequence (DNA): TGCGCCAGCAGCGAATTCCGACTAGCGGGGGGGCAAGAGACCCAGTACTTC.

The chain couples TRBV5-1 to TRBJ2-5; 7 bases line up with TRBD2. This CDR3 spans 14 amino acids. V lost 6 bases and J lost 6; bases outside the gene matches: 11. CDR1 SGHRS and CDR2 YFSETQ come from the germline V gene. The CDR3 sequence is CASTSGGYVKTQYF. DNA of the CDR3: TGCGCCAGCACCTCGGGGGGTTACGTTAAGACCCAGTACTTC.

The rearrangement uses TRBV27 and TRBJ2-7; 9 bases fit TRBD1. The CDR3 runs 14 residues. V trimming: 5 bases; J trimming: 2 bases; junction bases outside the gene matches: 4. CDR1 is MNHEY and CDR2 is SMNVEV in the germline V gene (reference sequence). For the CDR3, the DNA is TGTGCCAGCAGTCTCCGACAGGGGGCCTACGAGCAGTACTTC. It translates to CASSLRQGAYEQYF.

The rearrangement joins TRBV6-2 or TRBV6-3 to TRBJ2-5, with a possible D match to TRBD1 (5 bases). In germline, CDR1 is MNHEY, CDR2 SVGEGT. The ends were cut back, 2 bases at V and 4 bases at J, with 17 bases in the middle. This CDR3 region has 16 residues. The CDR3 DNA reads TGTGCCAGCAGTTACGGGGCCAACACGCCGCGAGAGACCCAGTACTTC. This gives the protein CASSYGANTPRETQYF.

The genes are TRBV19 and TRBJ2-5; 12 nucleotides line up with TRBD1. This CDR3 spans 16 amino acids. V was clipped by 3 bases and J by 5 bases; unmatched bases: 7. Germline V gene data show CDR1 as LNHDA and CDR2 as SQIVND (reference sequence). CDR3 in amino acids: CASSIGTGGYGETQYF. CDR3 nucleotide sequence: TGTGCCAGTAGTATTGGGACAGGGGGCTATGGGGAGACCCAGTACTTC.

The chain carries TRBV6-5 and TRBJ1-2; D is uncertain. This CDR3 comprises 15 residues. CDR1 is MNHEY, CDR2 SVGAGI, per germline. Trimming removed 0 bases at V and 4 bases at J, with 12 bases between. The CDR3 bases are TGTGCCAGCAGTTACTCGGTCACAGATTTCTATGGCTACACCTTC. Its translation is CASSYSVTDFYGYTF.

This clone showed up just a few times. The J gene is TRBJ1-5, the V gene TRBV6-5, with 7 bases identical to TRBD1. V lost 5 bases and J lost 3; bases outside the gene matches: 4. Germline CDR1 and CDR2: MNHEY and SVGAGI. The CDR3 extends over 14 amino acids. The CDR3, as DNA: TGTGCCAGCAGTACAGGGGTTTTCAATCAGCCCCAGCATTTT. Amino acid sequence: CASSTGVFNQPQHF.